This TCR beta chain was sequenced in a study of T cell changes during pregnancy in multiple sclerosis (dated 2019 in TCRdb). Concerning the study at large: The study looked at changes in the T cell repertoire across pregnancy in women with multiple sclerosis.

The library came from the immunoSEQ multiplex PCR assay. The clones in this table, taken by TCRdb from immuneACCESS, are in-frame only. Not every clone is retained; where verified, under half of the shortfall comes from an unresolved V gene, and the cause of the rest is unknown. The sample table holds 61,000 or so clones, of which approximately 92% were seen once. Approximately 0.34% of the sample comes from the top ten. Concerning this clone itself: Its cognate antigen has yet to be identified. One base away there is no much larger clone; base qualities are not given.

Trimming removed 4 bases from V and 3 bases from J; the gene matches leave 4 bases unexplained. CDR3 length: 15 amino acids, cysteine to phenylalanine. The retained sequence is limited to the CDR3, 45 bases, with the frame set at the first base. The germline V gene gives CDR1 as SGHTA and CDR2 as FQGNSA. Sequenced material: CD4+ T cells from peripheral blood mononuclear cells, taken before pregnancy. This receptor was taken from a female donor with multiple sclerosis, enrolled in a pregnancy study. The chain couples TRBV7-2 to TRBJ2-3; 10 bases in the junction line up with TRBD2. The sequenced DNA is TGTGCCAGCAGCTCGAGCGGGAGGGGAACAGATACGCAGTATTTT. Its coded protein is CASSSSGRGTDTQYF.